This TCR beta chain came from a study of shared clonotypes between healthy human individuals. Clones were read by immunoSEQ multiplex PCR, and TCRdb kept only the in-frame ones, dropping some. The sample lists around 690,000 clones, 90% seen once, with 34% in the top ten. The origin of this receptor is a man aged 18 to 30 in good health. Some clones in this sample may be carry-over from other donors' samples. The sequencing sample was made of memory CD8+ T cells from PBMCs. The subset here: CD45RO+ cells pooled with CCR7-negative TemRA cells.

The DNA for the CDR3 is TGTGCCAGCAGACCTGGACAGGTTGACACCGGGGAGCTGTTTTTT. Translation gives CASRPGQVDTGELFF. V and J are TRBV28 and TRBJ2-2, with 7 bases identical to TRBD1. This CDR3 has 15 amino acids. Germline trimming cut 6 bases from V and 3 bases from J; bases unmatched to any gene: 7. Germline V gene data show CDR1 as MDHEN and CDR2 as SYDVKM.